What follows is one TCR beta chain and its context. Its specificity is unknown. This entry comes from a study of T cell responses to AZD1222 COVID-19 vaccine. Overall study results and limits: After two AZD1222 doses, spike-specific TCR breadth and depth rose versus day 0. Donor demographics were predominantly white British with a female majority; clonal diversity may be underestimated.

TCRdb's table, derived via immunoSEQ multiplex PCR, lists solely in-frame clones and lacks some. The table lists around 200,000 clones, about 91% of them singletons. The TCR comes from an adult in good health. The sample here was peripheral blood, taken on day 0 of AZD1222 vaccination.

CDR3 residues: CASSRGDLRGNTEAFF. In DNA form, the CDR3 reads TGTGCCAGCAGCCGTGGGGACCTCAGGGGGAACACTGAAGCTTTCTTT. The chain links TRBV5-8 to TRBJ1-1; D may be TRBD1 (6 bases). The CDR3 length is 16 residues. The germline CDR1 and CDR2 sequences are SGHTS and YDEGEE. V lost 4 bases to trimming and J lost 1 base, with 17 bases between them. The full variable domain, with the rest looked up from reference TRBV5-8 and TRBJ1-1, is EAGVTQSPTHLIKTRGQQATLRCSPISGHTSVYWYQQALGLGLQFLLWYDEGEERNRGNFPPRFSGRQFPNYSSELNVNALELEDSALYLCASSRGDLRGNTEAFFGQGTRLTVV.